Listed below are T cell receptor beta chains from one sample, sequenced in a study of response to subunit inactivated influenza vaccine. Each CDR3 protein is one row after TCRdb ran MiXCR on the RT-PCR reads. Here the sample spans 290,000 or so distinct CDR3 sequences, 20% to 25% being singletons. The sequencing here drew on PBMCs from blood, taken approximately 22 months after vaccination. The receptors shown here come from a man aged 45 to 70 who received an inactivated influenza vaccine. The CDR3 runs from the conserved cysteine through the conserved F or W. The D gene is left open where the match is weak. Clone sizes are given selectively: once, few, many, or a class where the clone is expanded.

>TRBV3-1|-|few|TRBJ1-1
TGTGCCAGCAGCCATAGGGACACTGAAGCTTTCTTT
CASSHRDTEAFF
>TRBV7-9|TRBD1|-|TRBJ1-6
TGTGCCAGCAGCCCCCGACAGGGTACCAATTCACCCCTCCACTTT
CASSPRQGTNSPLHF
>TRBV24-1|-|-|TRBJ1-1
TGTGCCACCAATTCAGGAGGAACTCGCGCTGAAGCTTTCTTT
CATNSGGTRAEAFF
>TRBV5-6|-|-|TRBJ2-5
TGTGCCAGCAGCTTGATTAGGGAAGAGACCCAGTACTTC
CASSLIREETQYF
>TRBV29-1|-|many|TRBJ1-4
TGCAGCGTTTACAGTTCAAATGAAAAACTGTTTTTT
CSVYSSNEKLFF
>TRBV6-2/TRBV6-3|TRBD1|-|TRBJ2-7
TGTGCCAGCAGTTACTTATCGGGACAGGAGCCCAAAAACTACGAGCAGTACTTC
CASSYLSGQEPKNYEQYF
>TRBV5-1|TRBD1|-|TRBJ1-6
TGCGCCAGCAGCTCATCCGGGACAGCGCCCAATTCACCCCTCCACTTT
CASSSSGTAPNSPLHF
>TRBV30|TRBD1|-|TRBJ1-1
TGTGCCTGGATCACCCAGGGGGGGACTGAAGCTTTCTTT
CAWITQGGTEAFF
>TRBV6-2/TRBV6-3|TRBD1|-|TRBJ1-2
TGTGCCAGCAGTTACAAGGGACAGGCGGACTATGGCTACACCTTC
CASSYKGQADYGYTF
>TRBV20-1|-|-|TRBJ1-1
TGCAGTGCTAGAGTTGGGGGACAGAACACTGAAGCTTTCTTT
CSARVGGQNTEAFF
>TRBV7-3|-|-|TRBJ2-2
TGTGCCAGCAGCCCGGACCGCCCGCCCGGGGAGCTGTTTTTT
CASSPDRPPGELFF
>TRBV11-1|-|-|TRBJ1-1
TGTGCCAGCAGCTTCGGAAGAAAGGTGAACATTGAAGCTTTCTTT
CASSFGRKVNIEAFF
>TRBV29-1|TRBD1|-|TRBJ2-5
TGCAGCGGGGCAGGACAGGGACTCCAAGAGACCCAGTACTTC
CSGAGQGLQETQYF
>TRBV20-1|TRBD2|-|TRBJ2-3
TGCAGTGCCCTAGAGTTTAGCGGGAGTGATACGCAGTATTTT
CSALEFSGSDTQYF
>TRBV6-2/TRBV6-3|TRBD1|few|TRBJ2-2
TGTGCCAGCCGAGGGACAGGGACCGGGGAGCTGTTTTTT
CASRGTGTGELFF
>TRBV12-3/TRBV12-4|-|-|TRBJ2-1
TGTGCCAGCGACAGTGGGCAGGACTACAATGAGCAGTTCTTC
CASDSGQDYNEQFF
>TRBV14|-|-|TRBJ1-1
TGTGCCAGCAGCCGCTGGGACACTTTGAACACTGAAGCTTTCTTT
CASSRWDTLNTEAFF
>TRBV4-2|-|few|TRBJ1-2
TGTGCCAGCAGCCAAGATCAGACGGGAGACTATGGCTACACCTTC
CASSQDQTGDYGYTF
>TRBV4-3|TRBD2|-|TRBJ2-7
TGCGCCAGCAGCCCGGGGCTAGCGGGAGTCTCCTACGAGCAGTACTTC
CASSPGLAGVSYEQYF
>TRBV29-1|-|many|TRBJ1-2
TGCAGCGGGGGGGACCTAAACTATGGCTACACCTTC
CSGGDLNYGYTF
>TRBV12-3/TRBV12-4|-|many|TRBJ1-4
TGTGCCAGCAGTTCCGGGCCCCTTGCAACTAATGAAAAACTGTTTTTT
CASSSGPLATNEKLFF
>TRBV4-1|-|-|TRBJ1-1
TGCGCCAGCAGCCAAGATTCTTGGACTGAAGCTTTCTTT
CASSQDSWTEAFF
>TRBV12-3/TRBV12-4|-|-|TRBJ1-2
TGTGCCAGCAGGCTAGTAGGCTACACCTTC
CASRLVGYTF
>TRBV20-1|TRBD1|few|TRBJ1-4
TGCAGTGCTGGACAGGGGTCACGGGAAAAACTGTTTTTT
CSAGQGSREKLFF
>TRBV20-1|-|many|TRBJ1-1
TGCAGTGTAGCGGGACATTACACTGAAGCTTTCTTT
CSVAGHYTEAFF
>TRBV12-3/TRBV12-4|TRBD1|-|TRBJ2-5
TGTGCCAGCAACTCCGAGACAGGGGGCTGGAAGACCCAGTACTTC
CASNSETGGWKTQYF
>TRBV4-1|-|many|TRBJ1-1
TGCGCCAGCAGCCAGGAGGTCGGTGAAGCTTTCTTT
CASSQEVGEAFF
>TRBV9|TRBD2|-|TRBJ2-3
TGTGCCAGCAGCGTAGAAGCGGGGACCCGCACAGATACGCAGTATTTT
CASSVEAGTRTDTQYF
>TRBV5-1|-|-|TRBJ1-4
TGCGCCAGCAGCTTGGGCGACGTCGTTAGTGGTGAAAAACTGTTTTTT
CASSLGDVVSGEKLFF
>TRBV12-3/TRBV12-4|-|many|TRBJ1-1
TGTGCCAGCAGTTCTGGCGGCGAAGCTTTCTTT
CASSSGGEAFF
>TRBV30|-|few|TRBJ1-1
TGTGCCTGGACTTGGCAGGGATACACTGAAGCTTTCTTT
CAWTWQGYTEAFF
>TRBV5-1|-|-|TRBJ2-1
TGCGCCAGCAGCTTGGATCGTGAGCAGTTCTTC
CASSLDREQFF
>TRBV7-9|TRBD1|-|TRBJ1-1
TGTGCCAGCAGCTCGTACAGGGGGCCGGACACTGAAGCTTTCTTT
CASSSYRGPDTEAFF
>TRBV7-8|TRBD1|many|TRBJ1-1
TGTGCCAGCAGTCCGGGACAGGGGGCTTTCACTGAAGCTTTCTTT
CASSPGQGAFTEAFF
>TRBV6-5|TRBD1|-|TRBJ1-5
TGTGCCAGCAGTTTATCCGGGACAGGGAATCAGCCCCAGCATTTT
CASSLSGTGNQPQHF
>TRBV29-1|-|few|TRBJ2-2
TGCAGCGTTGAACATCTCGGGGAGCTGTTTTTT
CSVEHLGELFF
>TRBV7-2|-|few|TRBJ1-2
TGTGCCAGCAGCTTAAGTCAGGGGAACTATGGCTACACCTTC
CASSLSQGNYGYTF
>TRBV20-1|TRBD1|-|TRBJ2-1
TGCAGTGCTAGAGAGGGACAGACTAATGAGCAGTTCTTC
CSAREGQTNEQFF
>TRBV2|-|-|TRBJ1-2
TGTGCCAGCAGCCTCCGGGGCCCTTATGGCTACACCTTC
CASSLRGPYGYTF
>TRBV10-3|TRBD1|many|TRBJ1-2
TGTGCCATCAGTGGGACAGGGGTCCCCTATGGCTACACCTTC
CAISGTGVPYGYTF
>TRBV9|-|-|TRBJ2-3
TGTGCCAGCAGCGTAGAAGGGGTTACGCAGTATTTT
CASSVEGVTQYF
>TRBV3-1|TRBD2|few|TRBJ2-7
TGTGCCAGCAGCCAGTCCAGCGGGGGCCCCTACGAGCAGTACTTC
CASSQSSGGPYEQYF
>TRBV2|TRBD2|-|TRBJ2-3
TGTGCCAGCAGTGAAGCCACTAGCGGGGGTTCGCAGTATTTT
CASSEATSGGSQYF
>TRBV6-1|TRBD1|-|TRBJ2-7
TGTGCCAGCAGGAAACGACAGGGTGACTCCTACGAGCAGTACTTC
CASRKRQGDSYEQYF
>TRBV30|TRBD1|-|TRBJ1-4
TGTGCCTGGAGTGTACAGGGGTTCACTGAAAAACTGTTTTTT
CAWSVQGFTEKLFF
>TRBV6-1|-|-|TRBJ1-4
TGTGCCAGCAGTGAAAGTCGGGTTTCGGGGGGAAAACTGTTTTTT
CASSESRVSGGKLFF
>TRBV6-1|-|-|TRBJ1-1
TGTGCCAGCAGTCCGGCCGGTGGGGTCGCTGAAGCTTTCTTT
CASSPAGGVAEAFF
>TRBV11-2|-|-|TRBJ1-1
TGTGCCAGCAGCTTTGGCCGACAGGTGAACACTGAAGTTTTCTTT
CASSFGRQVNTEVFF
>TRBV20-1|-|few|TRBJ2-7
TGCAGTGCTAGTATCGGCAGGTGGGGCGGCGAGCAGTACTTC
CSASIGRWGGEQYF
>TRBV7-9|-|-|TRBJ1-1
TGTGCCAGCAGCGTGGGACGCACTGAAGCTTTCTTT
CASSVGRTEAFF
>TRBV7-9|TRBD1|-|TRBJ1-6
TGTGCCAGCAGGACAGGGAACTATAATTCACCCCTCCACTTT
CASRTGNYNSPLHF
>TRBV28|-|few|TRBJ1-6
TGTGCCAGCAGTTTCCAGACAGGAGCTTCACCCCTCCACTTT
CASSFQTGASPLHF
>TRBV9|TRBD2|-|TRBJ2-3
TGTGCCAGCAGCACTAGCGGGAGTCCCACAGATACGCAGTATTTT
CASSTSGSPTDTQYF
>TRBV15|TRBD2|few|TRBJ2-7
TGTGCCACCGGGAGGACTAGCGGCTACGAGCAGTACTTC
CATGRTSGYEQYF
>TRBV4-1|-|-|TRBJ1-1
TGCGCCAGCAGCCAAGATCCGGGATATGAAGCTTTCTTT
CASSQDPGYEAFF
>TRBV11-2|TRBD2|-|TRBJ2-1
TGTGCCAGCACCGGAAGGGGACTAGCGCTTCGCTCCTACAATGAGCAGTTCTTC
CASTGRGLALRSYNEQFF
>TRBV2|-|few|TRBJ1-1
TGTGCCAGCAGTGAATCGCAGAGGAACACTGAAGCTTTCTTT
CASSESQRNTEAFF
>TRBV20-1|-|few|TRBJ2-1
TGCAGTGTCAGGGACTCCTACAATGAGCAGTTCTTC
CSVRDSYNEQFF
>TRBV29-1|-|many|TRBJ1-2
TGCAGCGTTGAAAGGACAGACTATGGCTACACCTTC
CSVERTDYGYTF